The clone carrying this T cell receptor beta chain was detected once. The sample comes from a study of blood T cell repertoires in COVID-19. Study-level information: From T cells, B-cell-depleted T cells, or PBMCs came the material, which was cDNA or gDNA.

The method was immunoSEQ multiplex PCR; TCRdb's version includes in-frame clones alone and lacks a portion of them. The sample lists hundreds of thousands of clones; more than 75% were seen once. The CDR3 runs to 14 residues. V was shortened by 0 bases and J by 9 bases, with 12 bases between the two germline ends. Germline CDR1 MNHEY, CDR2 SVGAGI. The V and J genes are TRBV6-5 and TRBJ2-1; D unclear. The sequence derives from a human donor in a cohort sampled during active COVID-19. Material: peripheral blood. In nucleotides, the CDR3 is TGTGCCAGCAGTTACTCGAGTGATCTCGGTGAGCAGTTCTTC. Its protein is CASSYSSDLGEQFF.